These 5 T cell receptor beta chains were all obtained from the same sample, sequenced in a study of T cells expressing NK-cell markers. One entry per CDR3 protein, without DNA, is what TCRdb gives after re-calling the 5' RACE reads. Its table lists over 250,000 distinct CDR3 sequences. Source material: blood T cells: a sorted CD56 or NKG2C T cell subset, CD4+ or CD8+ T cells, or bulk PBMC T cells (not recorded which). The receptors derive from a woman aged 18 to 75 in good health.

The chain uses TRBV20-1 and TRBJ2-7. Germline CDR1 DFQATT, CDR2 SNEGSKA (reference sequence). The CDR3 is made up of 12 amino acids. CDR3 sequence reads: CSARVADYEQYF.

This chain joins TRBV19 and TRBJ2-1; TCRdb lists TRBD1, though no DNA is available to test this call. CDR3 length equals 13 residues. Germline CDR1 reads LNHDA; CDR2 reads SQIVND (reference sequence). The CDR3 loop reads CASRKTGDDEQFF.

V is TRBV12-3 or TRBV12-4 and J is TRBJ1-1. CDR3 length equals 13 residues. This CDR3 is CASSLTPRSQAFF.

The chain has TRBV29-1 and TRBJ1-4. This CDR3 has 14 residues. Per germline, CDR1 SQVTM and CDR2 ANQGSEA. The CDR3 sequence is CSVEGGPEGEKLFF.

The chain uses TRBV19 and TRBJ1-6. Germline V gene data show CDR1 as LNHDA and CDR2 as SQIVND (reference sequence). This CDR3 has 18 residues. CDR3 amino acids: CASSIGLSGRNYNSPLHF.